This TCR beta chain was retrieved from a study of blood T cell repertoires in COVID-19. TCRdb's table, derived via immunoSEQ multiplex PCR, lists solely in-frame clones and lacks some. The data show nearly 110,000 clones, 89% seen once. The CDR3 totals 13 residues. Trimming took 6 bases from V and 6 from J; bases not matched to a gene: 2. This receptor was identified in a man between 40 and 49 years old with active or convalescent COVID-19. This rearrangement joins TRBV12-3 or TRBV12-4 to TRBJ1-5, with 10 bases fitting TRBD1. Sequenced: peripheral blood. As DNA, the CDR3 is TGTGCCAGCAGAGGACAGGGGGGTCAGCCCCAGCATTTT. It specifies CASRGQGGQPQHF.